This T cell receptor (beta chain) stems from a study of OX40 agonist ivuxolimab in advanced cancers. Regarding the research as a whole: Ivuxolimab, which targeted the costimulatory receptor OX40 (CD134), was an agonistic, fully human IgG2 monoclonal antibody. In the dose-escalation cohort, around four fifths of patients were male, and the mean age was approximately 60 years with a range of roughly 23 to 79. Peripheral TCRbeta sequencing was intended to test whether TCR sequence diversity was altered and clonal T-cell expansion was caused by ivuxolimab. Intravenous ivuxolimab was administered to patients every 2 weeks at six dose levels: 0.01, 0.1, 0.3, 1.5, 3 and 10 mg/kg. Prior anti-PD-1, anti-PD-L1 or anti-CTLA-4 therapy was permitted, and 35% to 40% of dose-escalation patients had received checkpoint inhibitors. Three dose-escalation patients achieved partial responses, one with hepatocellular carcinoma and two with cutaneous melanoma. The paper describes the monotherapy dose-escalation part (N of about 57 patients) of the phase I trial of ivuxolimab. Among the 52 dose-escalation patients, some 20 had hepatocellular carcinoma, roughly 15 melanoma, 9 renal cell carcinoma and 9 head and neck cancer. Results and caveats for the whole study, not just this receptor: In partial responders in the 0.1-3.0 mg/kg groups, normalized peripheral clonal expansion was found to be among the lowest, especially among CD8+ T cells. Clonal expansion of both CD4+ and CD8+ blood T cells was observed from baseline to week 6 at doses 0.1 to 3.0 mg/kg. After ivuxolimab, more expanded clones were found on average in CD8+ T cells than in CD4+ T cells. The antigen specificity of the peripheral T cells that underwent clonal expansion was not determined. Low levels of normalized T-cell clonal expansion were also seen in some patients who did not respond.

The CDR3 measures 15 amino acids from cysteine to phenylalanine. Only the CDR3 DNA stays, 45 bases, in frame from base 1. CDR1 and CDR2, looked up from the germline V gene (reference sequence), are SEHNR and FQNEAQ. V is pared back by 7 bases and J by 0 bases, with 13 bases lying between the germline termini. As to this clone: It has no known antigen specificity. No base quality information exists; no much larger clone differs at one position.

Genomic DNA was extracted from sorted cells for sequencing of the TCRbeta CDR3 region. TCRbeta CDR3 regions were sequenced using the immunoSEQ Assay. TCRdb provides this immuneACCESS table in a form limited to in-frame rearrangements. Some clones are lacking; in checked studies, under half of them reflect an unresolved V gene, and why the rest are absent is not known. The sample table lists roughly 93,000 clones, less than 95% of them with a count of one. The ten biggest clones cover 1.5% to 2% of the sample. Patients with a history of autoimmune disease or receiving systemic immunosuppression were excluded from the trial. Peripheral blood for TCR sequencing was drawn from every dose cohort at baseline, at cycle 4 day 1 and at cycle 7 day 1. The samples were taken from a phase I, first-in-human, multicenter, open-label dose-escalation trial of ivuxolimab. Adults with locally advanced or metastatic melanoma, renal cell carcinoma, hepatocellular carcinoma or head and neck squamous cell carcinoma were enrolled in the trial. Before TCR sequencing, CD4+ and CD8+ T cells were separately sorted from peripheral blood.

The clonotype comes from an adult with an advanced solid tumor such as melanoma, head and neck, liver or kidney cancer. Here the chain combines TRBV7-9 and TRBJ2-1, with no confident D gene call. Sample: CD4+ or CD8+ T cells sorted from blood, taken in a trial of the OX40 agonist ivuxolimab. CDR3 protein: CASTPPGPSYNEQFF. The DNA sequence is as follows: TGTGCCAGCACTCCCCCAGGACCCTCCTACAATGAGCAGTTCTTC.